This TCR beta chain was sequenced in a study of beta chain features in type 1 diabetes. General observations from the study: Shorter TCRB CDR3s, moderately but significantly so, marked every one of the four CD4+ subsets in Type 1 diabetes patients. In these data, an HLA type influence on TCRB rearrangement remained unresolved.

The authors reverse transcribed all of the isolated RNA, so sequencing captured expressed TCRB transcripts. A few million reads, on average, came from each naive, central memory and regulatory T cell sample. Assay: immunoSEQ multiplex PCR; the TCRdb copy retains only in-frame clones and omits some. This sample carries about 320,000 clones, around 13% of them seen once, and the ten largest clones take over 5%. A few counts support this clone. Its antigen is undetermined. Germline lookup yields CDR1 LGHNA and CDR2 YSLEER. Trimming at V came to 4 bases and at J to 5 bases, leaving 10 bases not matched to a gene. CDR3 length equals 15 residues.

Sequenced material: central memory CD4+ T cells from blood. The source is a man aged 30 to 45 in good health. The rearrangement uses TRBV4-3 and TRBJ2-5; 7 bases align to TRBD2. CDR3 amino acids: CASSPGLGRGETQYF. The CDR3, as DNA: TGCGCCAGCAGCCCCGGACTAGGTCGCGGGGAGACCCAGTACTTC.